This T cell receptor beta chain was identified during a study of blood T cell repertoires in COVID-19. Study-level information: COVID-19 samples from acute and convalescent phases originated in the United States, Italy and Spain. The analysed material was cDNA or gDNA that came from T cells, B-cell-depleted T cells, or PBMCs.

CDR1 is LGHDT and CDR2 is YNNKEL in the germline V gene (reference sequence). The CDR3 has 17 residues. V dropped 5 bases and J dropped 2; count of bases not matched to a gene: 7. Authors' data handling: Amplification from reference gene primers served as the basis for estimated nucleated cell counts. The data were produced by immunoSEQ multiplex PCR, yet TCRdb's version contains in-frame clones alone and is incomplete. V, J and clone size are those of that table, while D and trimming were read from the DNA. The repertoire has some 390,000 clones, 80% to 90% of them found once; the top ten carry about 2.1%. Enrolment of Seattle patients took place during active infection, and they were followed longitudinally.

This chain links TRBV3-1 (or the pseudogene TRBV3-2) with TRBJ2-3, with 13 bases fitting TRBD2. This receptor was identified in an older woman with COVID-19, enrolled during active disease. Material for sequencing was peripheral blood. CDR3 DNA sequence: TGTGCCAGCAGCAGGACTAGCGGGGGTGTACTCACAGATACGCAGTATTTT. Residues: CASSRTSGGVLTDTQYF.